This entry is about one TCR beta chain. The sample belongs to a study of T cell responses to AZD1222 COVID-19 vaccine. Generated by immunoSEQ multiplex PCR, the TCRdb table keeps only in-frame clones and is missing some. This table holds approximately 150,000 clones, roughly nine tenths found once. Germline CDR1 MNHEY, CDR2 SMNVEV (reference sequence). This CDR3 has 18 amino acids. With 3 bases removed from V and 3 bases from J, the gap between germline ends came to 21 bases. The TCR sequence derives from an adult who received the AZD1222 COVID-19 vaccine. The chain combines TRBV27 with TRBJ1-3; perhaps TRBD1 as D (6 bases). This specimen consisted of peripheral blood, obtained 28 days after the second AZD1222 dose. CDR3: CASSFYPYRDQGGNTIYF. CDR3 DNA: TGTGCCAGCAGTTTTTACCCCTACAGGGATCAGGGTGGAAACACCATATATTTT.